This is a list of T cell receptor beta chains from one sample in a study of human thymus T cells. Here immunoSEQ multiplex PCR was the method, and the copy in TCRdb shows in-frame clones only, minus some. The data contain tens of thousands of clones, 94% of them seen just once; the ten biggest clones take up about 6.5%. Sequences were obtained from blood. These receptors originate from a boy under three years old with a congenital heart defect but otherwise immunologically healthy. CDR3s include the opening cysteine and the closing phenylalanine or tryptophan. The D gene is left open where the match is weak. Only part of the rows carry a size: once, few, many, or a class if the clone is expanded.

TRBJ2-5	TRBV29-1	NA	NA	CSVDMTGETQYF	TGCAGCGTTGATATGACGGGAGAGACCCAGTACTTC
TRBJ1-5	TRBV27	NA	NA	CASSLGPYSNQPQHF	TGTGCCAGCAGTTTGGGTCCTTATAGCAATCAGCCCCAGCATTTT
TRBJ2-3	TRBV7-9	NA	NA	CASSLGDNTQYF	TGTGCCAGCAGCTTAGGGGATAATACGCAGTATTTT
TRBJ2-1	TRBV9	TRBD2	NA	CASSEPLAGGQDGEQFF	TGTGCCAGCAGCGAACCTCTAGCGGGGGGGCAGGATGGTGAGCAGTTCTTC
TRBJ1-5	TRBV4-1	TRBD1	NA	CASSPTGRVNQPQHF	TGCGCCAGCAGCCCGACAGGGCGGGTCAATCAGCCCCAGCATTTT
TRBJ1-5	TRBV2	TRBD1	NA	CASKTTGSQPQHF	TGTGCCAGCAAGACGACAGGGAGTCAGCCCCAGCATTTT
TRBJ1-5	TRBV4-1	NA	NA	CASSFRARGQPQHF	TGCGCCAGCAGCTTCCGAGCCAGGGGTCAGCCCCAGCATTTT
TRBJ2-5	TRBV12-5	NA	NA	CASGLAQETQYF	TGTGCTAGTGGTTTGGCCCAAGAGACCCAGTACTTC
TRBJ1-1	TRBV7-2	TRBD1	NA	CASSLPQGAGEAFF	TGTGCCAGCAGCTTACCGCAGGGGGCGGGTGAAGCTTTCTTT
TRBJ2-1	TRBV2	NA	NA	CASSESGLGPDYNEQFF	TGTGCCAGCAGTGAGAGTGGTCTAGGCCCGGACTACAATGAGCAGTTCTTC
TRBJ2-6	TRBV2	NA	NA	CASSESSGANVLTF	TGTGCCAGCAGTGAAAGCTCTGGGGCCAACGTCCTGACTTTC
TRBJ2-7	TRBV13	NA	NA	CASSLRDGSSYEQYF	TGTGCCAGCAGTCTCCGGGACGGTTCCTCCTACGAGCAGTACTTC
TRBJ2-1	TRBV4-1	TRBD2	NA	CASSREGYEQFF	TGCGCCAGCAGCCGGGAGGGGTATGAGCAGTTCTTC
TRBJ1-3	TRBV11-3	NA	NA	CASRFDGRTGNTIYF	TGTGCCAGCAGATTCGACGGAAGGACTGGAAACACCATATATTTT
TRBJ1-2	TRBV9	TRBD1	NA	CASSVTPRGGRGYTF	TGTGCCAGCAGCGTAACCCCCCGAGGGGGCCGGGGCTACACCTTC
TRBJ2-7	TRBV30	NA	NA	CAWSGTGYEQYF	TGTGCCTGGAGTGGTACAGGCTACGAGCAGTACTTC
TRBJ2-2	TRBV5-1	NA	NA	CASSFGGEGGELFF	TGCGCCAGCAGCTTCGGAGGTGAGGGCGGGGAGCTGTTTTTT
TRBJ1-2	TRBV10-3	NA	NA	CAISGPVGLSYGYTF	TGTGCCATCAGTGGCCCCGTCGGGCTCTCCTATGGCTACACCTTC
TRBJ1-4	TRBV25-1	TRBD1	NA	CASSDDRRQGWEKLFF	TGTGCCAGCAGTGACGACCGCAGACAGGGATGGGAAAAACTGTTTTTT
TRBJ2-5	TRBV5-1	NA	NA	CASSLPPGLGETQYF	TGCGCCAGCAGCTTGCCCCCGGGGCTGGGCGAGACCCAGTACTTC
TRBJ2-3	TRBV4-3	NA	NA	CASSRRTTDTQYF	TGCGCCAGCAGCCGCCGAACAACAGATACGCAGTATTTT
TRBJ2-1	TRBV19	NA	NA	CASSITGGNYNEQFF	TGTGCCAGTAGTATAACCGGGGGTAATTACAATGAGCAGTTCTTC
TRBJ2-2	TRBV11-3	NA	NA	CASSLAGERTGELFF	TGTGCCAGCAGCTTAGCGGGAGAGCGAACCGGGGAGCTGTTTTTT
TRBJ2-2	TRBV11-1	NA	NA	CASSSPRGLTGELFF	TGTGCCAGCAGCTCCCCCCGGGGGTTAACCGGGGAGCTGTTTTTT
TRBJ2-7	TRBV7-2	NA	NA	CASSLENYEQYF	TGTGCCAGCAGCTTGGAAAACTACGAGCAGTACTTC
TRBJ2-3	TRBV7-3	TRBD2	NA	CASSLGGAQYF	TGTGCCAGCAGCTTAGGGGGGGCGCAGTATTTT
TRBJ2-3	TRBV4-1	NA	NA	CASSQEGLTSTDTQYF	TGCGCCAGCAGCCAAGAAGGGCTTACTAGCACAGATACGCAGTATTTT
TRBJ2-1	TRBV7-2	NA	NA	CASSPGWNEQFF	TGTGCCAGCAGCCCCGGATGGAATGAGCAGTTCTTC
TRBJ2-5	TRBV7-2	NA	NA	CASSQIEGETQYF	TGTGCCAGCAGCCAAATTGAGGGGGAGACCCAGTACTTC
TRBJ1-2	TRBV7-9	NA	NA	CASSPRARTTHGYTF	TGTGCCAGCAGCCCGAGAGCCAGGACTACTCATGGCTACACCTTC
TRBJ1-2	TRBV7-2	NA	NA	CASSLTNYGYTF	TGTGCCAGCAGCTTAACTAACTATGGCTACACCTTC
TRBJ2-4	TRBV29-1	NA	NA	CSVALRVAKNIQYF	TGCAGCGTTGCTCTCAGGGTGGCCAAAAACATTCAGTACTTC
TRBJ1-1	TRBV10-2	NA	NA	CASRPTENTEAFF	TGCGCCAGCAGACCGACAGAGAACACTGAAGCTTTCTTT
TRBJ2-7	TRBV27	NA	NA	CASSLHYLGSYEQYF	TGTGCCAGCAGTTTACACTATTTAGGCTCCTACGAGCAGTACTTC
TRBJ2-2	TRBV5-8	TRBD2	once	CASSIGLAGETGELFF	TGTGCCAGCAGCATAGGACTAGCGGGGGAAACCGGGGAGCTGTTTTTT
TRBJ2-1	TRBV11-2	TRBD2	NA	CASSLMISGAYNEQFF	TGTGCCAGCAGCTTAATGATTAGCGGGGCCTACAATGAGCAGTTCTTC
TRBJ1-4	TRBV4-2	NA	NA	CASSQGIWGSDEKLFF	TGTGCCAGCAGCCAAGGAATTTGGGGAAGCGATGAAAAACTGTTTTTT
TRBJ2-7	TRBV28	TRBD2	NA	CASSLLAGELNF	TGTGCCAGCAGTTTACTAGCGGGAGAACTCAACTTC
TRBJ1-1	TRBV5-8	NA	NA	CASSLFGGRTEAFF	TGTGCCAGCAGCTTGTTTGGGGGCAGAACTGAAGCTTTCTTT
TRBJ2-7	TRBV6-5	TRBD1	NA	CASSHRTAGGYEQYF	TGTGCCAGCAGTCACCGGACGGCAGGGGGCTACGAGCAGTACTTC
TRBJ2-6	TRBV5-1	TRBD1	NA	CASSLGAGTELSSGANVLTF	TGCGCCAGCAGCTTGGGGGCCGGGACAGAACTCTCCTCTGGGGCCAACGTCCTGACTTTC
TRBJ2-1	TRBV27	NA	NA	CASSLSAKVQGFF	TGTGCCAGCAGTTTGTCAGCAAAAGTCCAAGGGTTCTTC
TRBJ2-1	TRBV5-1	TRBD1	NA	CASSGRTGLDEQFF	TGCGCCAGCAGCGGTCGGACAGGGCTGGATGAGCAGTTCTTC
TRBJ2-7	TRBV11-3	NA	NA	CASSLDRAYEQYF	TGTGCCAGCAGCTTAGACAGGGCCTACGAGCAGTACTTC
TRBJ2-3	TRBV4-2	TRBD2	NA	CASSQDRGGPDTQYF	TGTGCCAGCAGCCAAGATCGCGGGGGGCCAGATACGCAGTATTTT
TRBJ2-3	TRBV14	TRBD2	NA	CASSPSLAADTQYF	TGTGCCAGCAGCCCCAGCCTAGCGGCAGATACGCAGTATTTT
TRBJ1-1	TRBV6-1	NA	NA	CASSEKGGADTEAFF	TGTGCCAGCAGTGAAAAAGGGGGAGCGGACACTGAAGCTTTCTTT
TRBJ2-3	TRBV21-1	NA	once	CASSNRGSVTDTQYF	TGTGCCAGCAGCAATCGGGGGAGTGTTACAGATACGCAGTATTTT
TRBJ1-2	TRBV5-6	NA	NA	CASSLGQFFGYTF	NA
TRBJ2-1	TRBV6-5	NA	NA	CASSTTRQYEQFF	TGTGCCAGCAGTACGACTAGACAGTATGAGCAGTTCTTC
TRBJ1-4	TRBV4-1	NA	NA	CASSQAAGYSTNEKLFF	TGCGCCAGCAGCCAAGCTGCAGGGTATTCAACTAATGAAAAACTGTTTTTT
TRBJ2-2	TRBV5-1	NA	NA	CASSLVAVNTGELFF	TGCGCCAGCAGCTTGGTGGCAGTGAACACCGGGGAGCTGTTTTTT
TRBJ2-3	TRBV7-2	NA	NA	CASSRDWGTDTQYF	TGTGCCAGCAGCCGGGACTGGGGCACAGATACGCAGTATTTT